Presented here are 30 T cell receptor beta chains from one specimen sequenced in a study of shared clonotypes between healthy human individuals (TCRdb year 2020). The library came from the immunoSEQ multiplex PCR assay. This immuneACCESS table, as held by TCRdb, lists in-frame sequences with V and J called but not all clones. Of the missing ones, under half trace to an unresolved V gene in checked studies; the others have no known cause. The sample contains over 2 million clones, over 85% of them found a single time. The ten largest clones add up to 0.13% of the sample. The sequenced sample consisted of naive CD4+ T cells sorted from blood. What this sample's cell subset or site label stands for: CD45RA+ positively selected. These receptors came from a man aged 18 to 29 in good health.

The chain employs TRBV27 and TRBJ2-3, with 7 bases aligning to TRBD2. Germline V gene data show CDR1 as MNHEY and CDR2 as SMNVEV (reference sequence). The CDR3 consists of 15 residues. V shed 3 bases, J shed 1 base, and the junction held 4 bases outside the gene matches. Here the CDR3 reads CASSFLAVGTDTQYF. The CDR3 DNA follows: TGTGCCAGCAGTTTTCTAGCGGTGGGCACAGATACGCAGTATTTT.

This chain uses TRBV6-5 with TRBJ1-6; TRBD1 matches at 10 bases. Germline-derived CDR1 and CDR2 are MNHEY and SVGAGI. The CDR3 spans 15 residues. The J segment lost 8 bases and the V segment lost 6 bases, leaving 7 bases of the junction unmatched. CDR3 DNA: TGTGCCAGCAGATTCGACAGGGGGCGGCATTCACCCCTCCACTTT. Translated: CASRFDRGRHSPLHF.

CDR3 loop: CAIKGGTGNTIYF. The CDR3 bases are TGTGCCATCAAGGGGGGGACTGGAAACACCATATATTTT. The gene calls are TRBV10-3 and TRBJ1-3, with D maybe TRBD1 (6 bases). The germline V gene has CDR1 ENHRY and CDR2 SYGVKD. The CDR3 covers 13 residues. V was cut by 7 bases and J by 2 bases, with 9 bases left in between.

The chain is built from TRBV11-2 and TRBJ2-5; TRBD1 matches at 7 bases. The CDR3 has 14 residues. V lost 5 bases and J lost 1; bases outside the gene matches: 4. CDR1 is SGHAT, CDR2 FQNNGV, per germline. In DNA, the CDR3 is TGTGCCAGCAGCACCGGGACAGCCCAAGAGACCCAGTACTTC. This codes for CASSTGTAQETQYF.

The chain carries TRBV10-3 and TRBJ1-1, with no clear D. Per the germline V gene, CDR1 is ENHRY and CDR2 is SYGVKD. The CDR3 contains 12 residues. Trimming stripped 4 bases from V and 9 bases from J, with 12 bases between. This CDR3 reads CAISALDSKAFF. CDR3 DNA sequence: TGTGCCATCAGTGCCCTGGATTCAAAAGCTTTCTTT.

The chain is built from TRBV23-1 and TRBJ2-7; no clear D gene. TRBV23-1 is placed among ORFs of uncertain function. The V gene lost 6 bases and the J gene lost 2 bases, with 14 bases spanning the gap. The CDR3 contains 14 residues. As DNA, the CDR3 is TGCGCCAGCAGGGCTAGGTCTCATCCCTACGAGCAGTACTTC. It encodes CASRARSHPYEQYF.

A single count supports this clone. The chain couples TRBV9 to TRBJ1-6; D uncertain. The CDR3 consists of 14 residues. Germline CDR1 is SGDLS and CDR2 is YYNGEE. V lost 5 bases to trimming and J lost 8 bases, with 14 bases between them. CDR3 bases: TGTGCCAGCAGTCTGGGCCTGGGAGATTCACCCCTCCACTTT. Protein product: CASSLGLGDSPLHF.

The chain recombines TRBV6-1 with TRBJ1-2; D remains ambiguous. Per the germline V gene, CDR1 is MNHNS and CDR2 is SASEGT. The CDR3 sequence is 13 residues long. The ends were cut back, 1 base at V and 8 bases at J, with 11 bases in the middle. CDR3 in DNA: TGTGCCAGCAGTGAAGGGACTGCGGACGGCTACACCTTC. This codes for CASSEGTADGYTF.

CDR3 protein: CTSSLLGNTIYF. The CDR3 DNA follows: TGCACCAGCAGCCTCCTTGGAAACACCATATATTTT. The chain combines TRBV1 with TRBJ1-3. TRBV1 is assigned pseudogene status. This CDR3 has 12 amino acids.

With respect to this clone: Distinct nucleotide sequences in the sample also encode this CDR3. The chain carries TRBV10-3 and TRBJ1-1, with 8 bases matching TRBD1. The J segment lost 1 base and the V segment lost 6 bases, leaving 4 bases of the junction unmatched. Germline assignment: CDR1 ENHRY and CDR2 SYGVKD. The CDR3 runs 14 residues. CDR3 region: CAISADRGNTEAFF. DNA for the CDR3: TGTGCCATCAGCGCAGACAGGGGGAACACTGAAGCTTTCTTT.

This clone was counted between two and nine times. The J gene is TRBJ2-4, the V gene TRBV19, with D perhaps matching TRBD1 or TRBD2 (6 bases each). The CDR3 spans 14 residues. Germline V gene sequence: CDR1 LNHDA, CDR2 SQIVND (reference sequence). V shed 3 bases and J shed 9 bases, with 15 bases lying between them. Here the CDR3 reads CASSIGGLGRIQYF. The CDR3 DNA sequence: TGTGCCAGTAGTATCGGGGGCCTCGGACGCATTCAGTACTTC.

J is TRBJ1-2 and V is TRBV28, with D possibly being TRBD1 (5 bases). The CDR3 loop spans 15 amino acids. Deletions cut 6 bases from V and 4 bases from J, with 18 bases between. The germline CDR1 and CDR2 sequences are MDHEN and SYDVKM. For the CDR3, the DNA is TGTGCCAGCAGCCCCCATGGGGGGTTGATCTATGGCTACACCTTC. Its translation: CASSPHGGLIYGYTF.

The chain has TRBV6-5 and TRBJ2-5, with D uncertain. Germline CDR1 reads MNHEY; CDR2 reads SVGAGI. There are 14 residues in the CDR3. V gave up 8 bases and J gave up 4 bases, with 17 bases separating them. The CDR3 nucleotides read TGTGCCAGCCGGACGCTGAGGAGCACAGAGACCCAGTACTTC. Its translation: CASRTLRSTETQYF.

Comments on this clone: An end of the junction does not agree with germline; a read error may underlie this. V is TRBV14 and J is TRBJ2-3; possible D gene TRBD2, 6 bases. There are 12 residues in the CDR3. Per the germline V gene, CDR1 is SGHDN and CDR2 is FVKESK. The CDR3 DNA follows: TGTGCCAGCAGCCCATACCACGGGACTGTGCATTTT. Protein: CASSPYHGTVHF.

V is TRBV27 and J is TRBJ2-7; 14 positions match TRBD2. The CDR3 loop spans 15 amino acids. The V segment lost 3 bases and the J segment 6 bases; nucleotides outside the gene matches: 4. Germline CDR1 and CDR2: MNHEY and SMNVEV (reference sequence). The CDR3 DNA is TGTGCCAGCAGTTTGGGACTAGCGGGAGTTCTCGAGCAGTACTTC. This gives the protein CASSLGLAGVLEQYF.

The chain uses TRBV5-4 and TRBJ1-2; the D gene is possibly TRBD1 (6 bases). The CDR3 is 15 residues long. Per the germline V gene, CDR1 is SGHNT and CDR2 is YYREEE (reference sequence). V was trimmed by 0 bases and J by 1 base, leaving 10 bases between them. The CDR3 loop is CASSLAQGGNYGYTF. As DNA, the CDR3 is TGTGCCAGCAGCTTGGCCCAAGGGGGTAACTATGGCTACACCTTC.

The chain is built from TRBV28 and TRBJ1-4, with a weak D call TRBD1 (5 bases). Germline values: CDR1 MDHEN, CDR2 SYDVKM. V lost 6 bases, J lost 4 bases, and 9 bases lay in between. This CDR3 has 13 amino acids. The CDR3 sequence is CASRGRRNEKLFF. The DNA of the CDR3 is TGTGCCAGCAGGGGACGCCGTAATGAAAAACTGTTTTTT.

The CDR3, as DNA: TGTGCCAGCAGTCAAAATGAGGGGTTAGCTTATGAGCAGTTCTTC. This encodes CASSQNEGLAYEQFF. J is TRBJ2-1 and V is TRBV2; D assignment may be TRBD1 or TRBD2 (5 bases each). From germline, CDR1 is SNHLY and CDR2 FYNNEI. This CDR3 contains 15 residues. V gave up 5 bases and J gave up 8 bases, with 19 bases separating them. Drawing the rest from reference TRBV2 and TRBJ2-1, the complete variable domain is EPEVTQTPSHQVTQMGQEVILRCVPISNHLYFYWYRQILGQKVEFLVSFYNNEISEKSEIFDDQFSVERPDGSNFTLKIRSTKLEDSAMYFCASSQNEGLAYEQFFGPGTRLTVL.

The sample holds one count of this clone. The chain uses TRBV5-1 and TRBJ2-5, with D perhaps TRBD2 (6 bases). Germline V gene sequence: CDR1 SGHRS, CDR2 YFSETQ. The CDR3 contains 14 residues. With 4 bases removed from V and 4 bases from J, the gap between germline ends came to 14 bases. The CDR3 here is CASSHSGTTETQYF. The CDR3 DNA reads as TGCGCCAGCAGCCATAGCGGCACAACAGAGACCCAGTACTTC. Combining the CDR3 with reference TRBV5-1 and TRBJ2-5 gives the whole variable domain KAGVTQTPRYLIKTRGQQVTLSCSPISGHRSVSWYQQTPGQGLQFLFEYFSETQRNKGNFPGRFSGRQFSNSRSEMNVSTLELGDSALYLCASSHSGTTETQYFGPGTRLLVL.

The chain recombines TRBV2 with TRBJ2-1; TRBD2 aligns across 13 bases. With 2 bases clipped from V and 7 bases from J, the junction kept 2 bases outside the gene matches. CDR3 size: 15 residues. Germline CDR1 is SNHLY and CDR2 is FYNNEI. The CDR3 sequence: CASSERTSGRNEQFF. Here the CDR3 DNA reads TGTGCCAGCAGTGAACGGACTAGCGGGAGAAATGAGCAGTTCTTC.

This rearrangement joins TRBV6-4 to TRBJ2-3; TRBD2 matches 11 bases. Germline values: CDR1 MRHNA, CDR2 SNTAGT. V gave up 5 bases and J gave up 0 bases; unmatched junction bases: 7. The CDR3 loop spans 17 amino acids. The CDR3 protein is CASSPTSGVTSTDTQYF. In DNA form, the CDR3 reads TGTGCCAGCAGTCCGACTAGCGGGGTGACTAGCACAGATACGCAGTATTTT.

J is TRBJ2-2 and V is TRBV11-2; D is possibly TRBD1 (5 bases). Germline CDR1 reads SGHAT; CDR2 reads FQNNGV. V gave up 3 bases and J gave up 7 bases, with 12 bases separating them. The CDR3 contains 14 residues. The CDR3 nucleotides read TGTGCCAGCAGCTTGTCGGCAGGGATCGGGGAGCTGTTTTTT. Translated: CASSLSAGIGELFF.

This chain connects TRBV5-6 to TRBJ2-3, with a weak D call TRBD1 (6 bases). V lost 4 bases and J lost 0, with 12 bases in between. The CDR3 has 15 residues. Per the germline V gene, CDR1 is SGHDT and CDR2 is YYEEEE. The CDR3 here is CASSRTAVSTDTQYF. The CDR3 region has the DNA TGTGCCAGCAGCAGGACAGCCGTTAGCACAGATACGCAGTATTTT. Looking up the rest from reference TRBV5-6 and TRBJ2-3 gives the full variable domain: DAGVTQSPTHLIKTRGQQVTLRCSPKSGHDTVSWYQQALGQGPQFIFQYYEEEERQRGNFPDRFSGHQFPNYSSELNVNALLLGDSALYLCASSRTAVSTDTQYFGPGTRLTVL.

The CDR3 protein is CASSYAAGMNTEAFF. CDR3 DNA: TGTGCCAGCAGTTATGCGGCAGGAATGAACACTGAAGCTTTCTTT. This rearrangement joins TRBV6-6 to TRBJ1-1; D remains ambiguous. CDR1 is MNHNY, CDR2 SVGAGI, per germline (reference sequence). Trimming pared 3 bases from V and 0 bases from J, leaving 11 bases between. This CDR3 has 15 residues.

This chain uses TRBV4-1 with TRBJ2-7, with 9 positions matching TRBD1. Germline V gene sequence: CDR1 MGHRA, CDR2 YSYEKL. V lost 0 bases and J lost 0; bases outside the gene matches: 6. The CDR3 extends over 17 amino acids. CDR3 sequence (DNA): TGCGCCAGCAGCCAAGATGGGACAGGGCGAAGCTCCTACGAGCAGTACTTC. Translation: CASSQDGTGRSSYEQYF.

The chain carries TRBV5-1 and TRBJ1-2; D uncertain. CDR1 SGHRS and CDR2 YFSETQ come from the germline V gene. The CDR3 runs to 15 residues. V lost 0 bases to trimming and J lost 3 bases, with 12 bases between them. This CDR3 reads CASSLVPDLDYGYTF. Written as DNA, the CDR3 is TGCGCCAGCAGCTTGGTTCCGGATCTTGACTATGGCTACACCTTC.

The chain employs TRBV15 and TRBJ2-3; 10 nucleotides align to TRBD1. The germline CDR1 and CDR2 sequences are LNHNV and YYDKDF (reference sequence). The CDR3 extends over 16 amino acids. The V gene end was trimmed by 0 bases and the J gene end by 5 bases; junction bases not matched to a gene: 5. This CDR3 reads CATSREDRGLGDTQYF. CDR3 nucleotide sequence: TGTGCCACCAGCAGAGAAGACAGGGGGCTTGGAGATACGCAGTATTTT.

This rearrangement joins TRBV9 to TRBJ2-3; D ambiguous. The ends were cut back, 0 bases at V and 2 bases at J, with 10 bases in the middle. This CDR3 region has 15 residues. From germline, CDR1 is SGDLS and CDR2 YYNGEE. The CDR3 DNA is TGTGCCAGCAGCGTAGGCGACCGATACACAGATACGCAGTATTTT. It yields the protein CASSVGDRYTDTQYF. The full variable domain, with the rest looked up from reference TRBV9 and TRBJ2-3, is DSGVTQTPKHLITATGQRVTLRCSPRSGDLSVYWYQQSLDQGLQFLIQYYNGEERAKGNILERFSAQQFPDLHSELNLSSLELGDSALYFCASSVGDRYTDTQYFGPGTRLTVL.

This clone was seen a few times. The same CDR3 can be traced to other DNA sequences in this sample. The rearrangement links TRBV5-1 to TRBJ2-2, with 7 bases fitting TRBD1. CDR1 SGHRS and CDR2 YFSETQ come from the germline V gene. The CDR3 is made up of 16 amino acids. V lost 0 bases to trimming and J lost 2 bases; unmatched junction nucleotides: 4. The CDR3 DNA is TGCGCCAGCAGCTTGGAAGGGGGCCGAAACACCGGGGAGCTGTTTTTT. Residues: CASSLEGGRNTGELFF.

This chain links TRBV18 with TRBJ2-7; D ambiguous. Trimming removed 6 bases at V and 0 bases at J, with 9 bases between. The CDR3 runs 13 residues. CDR1 is KGHSH, CDR2 LQKENI, per germline. Written as DNA, the CDR3 is TGTGCCAGCTCGGCGAGGAGCTCCTACGAGCAGTACTTC. This encodes CASSARSSYEQYF.